A single sample is the source of the 14 T cell receptor beta chains below, sequenced in a study of control samples from healthy donors and cancer patients. The repertoire was sequenced with immunoSEQ multiplex PCR; TCRdb's copy has only in-frame clones and lacks some. The data contain 150,000 to 160,000 clones, over 90% of them seen just once; the ten biggest clones take up 2% to 2.5%. The specimen was blood. Receptor source: a man aged 50 to 60 in good health.

The chain joins TRBV19 to TRBJ2-1; D is undetermined. Trimming took off 5 bases at V and 0 bases at J, with 20 bases between the two ends. Per germline, CDR1 LNHDA and CDR2 SQIVND (reference sequence). This CDR3 spans 18 amino acids. The CDR3 spells CASSAGNAWQSSYNEQFF. For the CDR3, the DNA is TGTGCCAGTAGTGCCGGTAACGCTTGGCAGAGCTCCTACAATGAGCAGTTCTTC.

The chain recombines TRBV5-1 with TRBJ1-2, with 9 bases identical to TRBD1. Germline V lookup: CDR1 SGHRS, CDR2 YFSETQ. J lost 9 bases, V lost 3 bases, and 9 bases had no gene match. This CDR3 has 14 residues. CDR3 sequence: CASSYGTGRDSYTF. In DNA form, the CDR3 reads TGCGCCAGCAGCTATGGGACAGGGAGAGATAGCTACACCTTC. Full variable domain (missing parts from reference TRBV5-1 and TRBJ1-2): KAGVTQTPRYLIKTRGQQVTLSCSPISGHRSVSWYQQTPGQGLQFLFEYFSETQRNKGNFPGRFSGRQFSNSRSEMNVSTLELGDSALYLCASSYGTGRDSYTFGSGTRLTVV.

The chain combines TRBV19 with TRBJ2-1; TRBD2 matches at 11 bases. Germline trimming cut 0 bases from V and 7 bases from J; bases unmatched to any gene: 8. Germline V gene lookup returns CDR1 LNHDA and CDR2 SQIVND (reference sequence). This CDR3 is built from 17 residues. The CDR3 nucleotides are TGTGCCAGTAGTATAGACCTACTAGCGGGAGCTAGGAATGAGCAGTTCTTC. Amino acid sequence: CASSIDLLAGARNEQFF.

V gene TRBV7-9 combines with J gene TRBJ1-6, with D possibly TRBD1 on 6 matching bases. Trimming removed 4 bases from V and 7 bases from J, with 11 bases in between. Germline CDR1 SEHNR, CDR2 FQNEAQ (reference sequence). This CDR3 has 14 amino acids. The CDR3 region is CASSSTGNNSPLHF. The CDR3 bases are TGTGCCAGCAGCTCAACAGGGAACAATTCACCCCTCCACTTT.

The genes are TRBV13 and TRBJ2-1; possibly TRBD1 or TRBD2 for D (5 bases each). CDR3 length: 16 amino acids. CDR1 PRHDT and CDR2 FYEKMQ come from the germline V gene (reference sequence). V gave up 2 bases and J gave up 7 bases, with 18 bases separating them. CDR3: CASSLNRDPSRNEQFF. In nucleotides, the CDR3 is TGTGCCAGCAGCTTAAATCGGGACCCTTCCCGTAATGAGCAGTTCTTC.

This clone has a single count. V usage is TRBV28 and J usage is TRBJ2-1, with 9 bases identical to TRBD1. Germline loops: CDR1 MDHEN, CDR2 SYDVKM. This CDR3 is 16 amino acids long. V dropped 7 bases and J dropped 4; count of bases not matched to a gene: 11. This chain's CDR3 is CASTEGGTGMYNEQFF. CDR3 coding DNA: TGTGCCAGCACTGAGGGGGGGACAGGGATGTACAATGAGCAGTTCTTC.

This chain connects TRBV30 to TRBJ2-7, with D unresolved. The germline gives CDR1 GTSNPN, CDR2 SVGIG (reference sequence). The CDR3 has 15 residues. V shed 0 bases and J shed 2 bases, with 14 bases lying between them. The CDR3 sequence: CAWSVPLGQTYEQYF. CDR3 bases: TGTGCCTGGAGTGTACCCCTGGGTCAAACCTACGAGCAGTACTTC.

The genes are TRBV10-3 and TRBJ2-1, with TRBD2 as a possible D gene (5 bases). The length of the CDR3 is 12 residues. CDR1 and CDR2 (germline): ENHRY, SYGVKD. Trimming took off 11 bases at V and 6 bases at J, with 14 bases between the two ends. CDR3 sequence reads: CAASPTSNEQFF. For the CDR3, the DNA is TGTGCCGCCAGCCCCACTAGCAATGAGCAGTTCTTC.

The chain employs TRBV2 and TRBJ2-3; 10 bases are a match to TRBD2. CDR1 is SNHLY and CDR2 is FYNNEI in the germline V gene. Trimming took 10 bases from V and 5 from J; bases not matched to a gene: 3. This CDR3 is built from 12 residues. The CDR3 spells CATQRGGDTQYF. The CDR3, as DNA: TGTGCCACCCAGCGGGGGGGAGATACGCAGTATTTT.

The rearrangement uses TRBV14 and TRBJ2-4; TRBD2 aligns across 7 bases. CDR1 and CDR2 (germline): SGHDN, FVKESK. V trimming: 4 bases; J trimming: 6 bases; junction bases outside the gene matches: 9. The CDR3 is 15 amino acids. CDR3 in amino acids: CASSRPGTIGNIQYF. The DNA for the CDR3 is TGTGCCAGCAGCCGCCCCGGGACTATCGGAAACATTCAGTACTTC.

The rearrangement links TRBV3-1 (or the pseudogene TRBV3-2) to TRBJ2-5, with D tentatively TRBD2 (6 bases). The germline CDR1 and CDR2 sequences are LGHDT and YNNKEL (reference sequence). Trimming removed 2 bases from V and 5 bases from J, with 15 bases in between. CDR3 length: 15 amino acids. The CDR3 spells CASSQSIGTWETQYF. DNA for the CDR3: TGTGCCAGCAGCCAAAGTATCGGGACTTGGGAGACCCAGTACTTC.

The J gene is TRBJ2-7, the V gene TRBV28; 8 bases match TRBD1. Germline-derived CDR1 and CDR2 are MDHEN and SYDVKM. The CDR3 has 15 amino acids. After removal of 4 bases from V and 2 bases from J, the junction contained 7 bases not matched to a gene. CDR3 DNA: TGTGCCAGCAGTTCCCCAGGGGGCCAAACCTACGAGCAGTACTTC. This encodes CASSSPGGQTYEQYF.

V and J are TRBV28 and TRBJ1-1; D is unclear. V was cut by 3 bases and J by 4 bases, with 9 bases left in between. The CDR3 has 13 residues. The germline V gene encodes CDR1 MDHEN and CDR2 SYDVKM. In DNA, the CDR3 is TGTGCCAGCAGTTTGCCCGCGGGCACTGAAGCTTTCTTT. It translates to CASSLPAGTEAFF.

The rearrangement joins TRBV4-1 to TRBJ2-1; possibly TRBD2 for D (6 bases). The V and J ends lost 2 bases and 0 bases respectively, with 14 bases between them. The CDR3 runs 17 residues. Per the germline V gene, CDR1 is MGHRA and CDR2 is YSYEKL. CDR3 loop: CASSQPPTSTSYNEQFF. CDR3 sequence (DNA): TGCGCCAGCAGCCAACCCCCAACTAGCACCTCCTACAATGAGCAGTTCTTC.